In its sample, the clone carrying this TCR beta chain was seen once. The data originate from a study of T cell responses to AZD1222 COVID-19 vaccine. CDR1 is SGHRS and CDR2 is YFSETQ in the germline V gene. The CDR3 sequence is 15 residues long. Trimming cost V 4 bases and J 4 bases; bases outside gene matches: 4. Only in-frame clones appear in the TCRdb table, and some are missing; sequencing was by immunoSEQ multiplex PCR. The sample has more than 85,000 clones, approximately 89% seen once. Sequencing used peripheral blood, obtained 28 days after the second AZD1222 dose. The sequence was collected from an adult who received the AZD1222 COVID-19 vaccine. V usage is TRBV5-1 and J usage is TRBJ2-1, with TRBD2 matching over 11 bases. The CDR3 nucleotides are TGCGCCAGCAGCGCCGGGACTAGCGGTTACAATGAGCAGTTCTTC. It specifies CASSAGTSGYNEQFF.